These 17 T cell receptor beta chains share one sample of origin, sequenced in a study of T-cell memory formation after mild COVID-19. TCRdb independently ran MiXCR on the 5' RACE reads; one entry per CDR3 protein. The profile covers fewer than 250,000 distinct CDR3 sequences, with roughly a tenth appearing a single time and less than 4% taken by the ten largest. Sequenced sample: PBMCs or a T cell subset sorted from them (not recorded which). Receptors were obtained from a man between 18 and 29 years old who had mild COVID-19 (a few samples of this study predate the infection). Cell type and time point are not known.

This clonotype was observed a few times. The gene calls are TRBV5-1 and TRBJ2-1; a weak D match, TRBD2 (5 bases). With 1 base removed from V and 5 bases from J, the gap between germline ends came to 10 bases. Germline CDR1 is SGHRS and CDR2 is YFSETQ. The CDR3 covers 14 residues. The CDR3 loop reads CASSLYPGNNEQFF. In DNA form, the CDR3 reads TGCGCCAGCAGCTTGTATCCGGGGAACAATGAGCAGTTCTTC.

The J gene is TRBJ1-1, the V gene TRBV12-3 or TRBV12-4; TRBD1 might be the D (6 bases). This CDR3 has 12 amino acids. Trimming removed 3 bases from V and 6 bases from J, with 8 bases in between. CDR3 bases: TGTGCCAGCAGTTTCGGACAGCCTGAAGCTTTCTTT. It is translated as CASSFGQPEAFF.

This clonotype was found a few times. The genes are TRBV5-1 and TRBJ2-2; no reliable D call. The germline V gene has CDR1 SGHRS and CDR2 YFSETQ. V was cut by 0 bases and J by 8 bases, with 8 bases left in between. The CDR3 consists of 13 residues. This chain's CDR3 is CASSLASPGELFF. The CDR3 DNA reads TGCGCCAGCAGCTTGGCCAGTCCTGGGGAGCTGTTTTTT.

This chain joins TRBV7-9 and TRBJ2-7; no definite D call. This CDR3 is built from 13 residues. The V gene's germline CDR1 is SEHNR and CDR2 FQNEAQ (reference sequence). V lost 3 bases and J lost 1, with 7 bases in between. The CDR3 sequence: CASSLERSYEQYF. The DNA for the CDR3 is TGTGCCAGCAGCTTGGAACGGTCCTACGAGCAGTACTTC. Filled out from reference TRBV7-9 and TRBJ2-7, the complete variable domain reads DTGVSQNPRHKITKRGQNVTFRCDPISEHNRLYWYRQTLGQGPEFLTYFQNEAQLEKSRLLSDRFSAERPKGSFSTLEIQRTEQGDSAMYLCASSLERSYEQYFGPGTRLTVT.

The chain uses TRBV2 and TRBJ2-7; D is possibly TRBD1 or TRBD2 (6 bases each). The CDR3 loop spans 17 amino acids. The V end lost 4 bases, the J end lost 1 base, and 20 bases lay between the germline ends. CDR1 and CDR2 (germline): SNHLY, FYNNEI. The CDR3 region has the DNA TGTGCCAGCAGTGGAGGGGGAGGCAGCATAAGATCCTACGAGCAGTACTTC. Residues: CASSGGGGSIRSYEQYF.

This clonotype was seen ten or more times. The rearrangement joins TRBV5-1 to TRBJ1-5, with 8 positions matching TRBD1. V was pared by 2 bases and J by 7 bases, with 8 bases of the junction left unmatched. The CDR3 runs to 15 residues. Germline V gives CDR1 SGHRS, CDR2 YFSETQ. CDR3 region: CASSLRPGGGQPQHF. For the CDR3, the DNA is TGCGCCAGCAGCTTAAGGCCAGGGGGCGGCCAGCCCCAGCATTTT.

The chain has TRBV6-2 or TRBV6-3 and TRBJ1-4, with 9 bases that match TRBD1. V lost 7 bases to trimming and J lost 8 bases; unmatched junction nucleotides: 14. This CDR3 comprises 16 residues. The germline V gene encodes CDR1 MNHEY and CDR2 SVGEGT. The CDR3 loop is CASKDRGPVLYEKLFF. The CDR3 DNA follows: TGTGCCAGCAAGGACAGGGGCCCCGTCTTGTACGAAAAACTGTTTTTT.

V usage is TRBV29-1 and J usage is TRBJ2-1; D gene uncertain. Germline assignment: CDR1 SQVTM and CDR2 ANQGSEA. CDR3 size: 13 residues. Deletions cut 7 bases from V and 2 bases from J, with 12 bases between. CDR3 bases: TGCAGCGCCCGGCCCCTGACCTACAATGAGCAGTTCTTC. Encoded protein: CSARPLTYNEQFF.

In this sample, this clonotype turned up a few times. This chain connects TRBV10-1 to TRBJ1-1; D gene unclear. Germline CDR1 and CDR2: WNHNN and SYGVQD (reference sequence). V was shortened by 2 bases and J by 4 bases, with 14 bases between the two germline ends. The CDR3 totals 15 residues. CDR3 loop: CASSEGFGDSTEAFF. CDR3 coding DNA: TGCGCCAGCAGTGAGGGTTTCGGGGATAGCACTGAAGCTTTCTTT.

This clonotype was counted a few times. The chain joins TRBV18 to TRBJ2-1, with 12 bases matching TRBD1. The CDR3 has 16 residues. Germline V gene lookup returns CDR1 KGHSH and CDR2 LQKENI. Trimming took 2 bases from V and 6 from J; bases not matched to a gene: 5. In DNA, the CDR3 is TGTGCCAGCTCACCAGGGGGACAGGGGGCAGCCAATGAGCAGTTCTTC. It encodes CASSPGGQGAANEQFF.

This clonotype was counted ten times or more. The V and J genes are TRBV5-4 and TRBJ2-1; D is unclear. CDR1 is SGHNT and CDR2 is YYREEE in the germline V gene (reference sequence). V was shortened by 3 bases and J by 7 bases, with 14 bases between the two germline ends. The CDR3 spans 14 residues. The CDR3 nucleotides read TGTGCCAGCAGCTCGACTGCCCGATTTAATGAGCAGTTCTTC. This sequence encodes CASSSTARFNEQFF.

The chain employs TRBV15 and TRBJ1-5, with D maybe TRBD1 (5 bases). The CDR3 is 14 amino acids. V was cut by 4 bases and J by 6 bases, with 13 bases left in between. Germline V gene sequence: CDR1 LNHNV, CDR2 YYDKDF (reference sequence). The DNA of the CDR3 is TGTGCCACCAGCACGGGGGAGCCCAGTCAGCCCCAGCATTTT. Translated, it gives CATSTGEPSQPQHF.

This clonotype occurred many times. The chain joins TRBV7-2 to TRBJ1-5; D might be TRBD1 (5 bases). Germline-derived CDR1 and CDR2 are SGHTA and FQGNSA. This CDR3 is 15 amino acids long. The V gene lost 4 bases and the J gene lost 4 bases, with 14 bases spanning the gap. In nucleotides, the CDR3 is TGTGCCAGCAGCTACGTCGGGGGTGGAAATCAGCCCCAGCATTTT. It codes for CASSYVGGGNQPQHF.

The rearrangement joins TRBV12-3 or TRBV12-4 to TRBJ2-7, with D perhaps matching TRBD2 (6 bases). The CDR3 consists of 13 residues. Deletions cut 6 bases from V and 11 bases from J, with 20 bases between. In DNA form, the CDR3 reads TGTGCCAGCAGAATCTCCGGGAAAGGGGAGGAGTACTTC. It is translated as CASRISGKGEEYF.

The J gene is TRBJ2-3, the V gene TRBV9, with 7 positions matching TRBD2. Germline-derived CDR1 and CDR2 are SGDLS and YYNGEE. The CDR3 totals 16 residues. V lost 0 bases and J lost 4; bases outside the gene matches: 8. The CDR3 sequence is CASSVGSSGLADTQYF. CDR3 DNA sequence: TGTGCCAGCAGCGTAGGGTCTAGCGGCCTCGCAGATACGCAGTATTTT.

In this sample, this clonotype turned up many times. The gene calls are TRBV7-9 and TRBJ2-7; D unresolved. The CDR3 extends over 13 amino acids. V lost 1 base to trimming and J lost 6 bases, with 10 bases between them. Looked up from germline, CDR1 is SEHNR and CDR2 is FQNEAQ (reference sequence). The CDR3: CASSLGAGSEQYV. The CDR3 DNA sequence: TGTGCCAGCAGCTTAGGGGCAGGCAGCGAGCAGTACGTC.

This clonotype was found many times. The genes are TRBV7-9 and TRBJ2-7; D is perhaps TRBD2 (6 bases). V gave up 5 bases and J gave up 3 bases, with 8 bases separating them. This CDR3 has 12 amino acids. In germline, CDR1 is SEHNR, CDR2 FQNEAQ (reference sequence). The CDR3 here is CASSRELYEQYF. In DNA, the CDR3 is TGTGCCAGCAGCCGGGAGCTCTACGAGCAGTACTTC.